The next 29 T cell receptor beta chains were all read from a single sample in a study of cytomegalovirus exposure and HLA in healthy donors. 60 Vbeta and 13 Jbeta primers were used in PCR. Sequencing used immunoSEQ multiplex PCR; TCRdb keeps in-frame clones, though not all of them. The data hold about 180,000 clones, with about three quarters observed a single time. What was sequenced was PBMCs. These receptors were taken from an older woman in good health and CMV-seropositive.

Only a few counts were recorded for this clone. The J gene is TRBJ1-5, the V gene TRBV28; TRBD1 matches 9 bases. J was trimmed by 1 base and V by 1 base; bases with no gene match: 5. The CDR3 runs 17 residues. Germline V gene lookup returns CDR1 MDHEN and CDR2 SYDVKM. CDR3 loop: CASSLLGTGKSNQPQHF. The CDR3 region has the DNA TGTGCCAGCAGTTTATTAGGGACAGGGAAGAGCAATCAGCCCCAGCATTTT.

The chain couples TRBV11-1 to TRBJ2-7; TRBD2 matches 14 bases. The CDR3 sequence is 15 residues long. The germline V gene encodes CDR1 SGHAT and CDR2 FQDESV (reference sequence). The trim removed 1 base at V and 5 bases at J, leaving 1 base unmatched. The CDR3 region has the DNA TGTGCCAGCAGCTTAGGACTAGCGGGAGGGCACGAGCAGTACTTC. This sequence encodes CASSLGLAGGHEQYF.

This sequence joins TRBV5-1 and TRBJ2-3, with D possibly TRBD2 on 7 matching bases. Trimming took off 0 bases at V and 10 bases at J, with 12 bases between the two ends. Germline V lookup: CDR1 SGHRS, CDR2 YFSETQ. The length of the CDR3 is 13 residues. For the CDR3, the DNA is TGCGCCAGCAGCTTGGCCGGGGGGCAAGCGCAGTATTTT. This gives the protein CASSLAGGQAQYF. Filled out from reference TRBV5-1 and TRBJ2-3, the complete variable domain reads KAGVTQTPRYLIKTRGQQVTLSCSPISGHRSVSWYQQTPGQGLQFLFEYFSETQRNKGNFPGRFSGRQFSNSRSEMNVSTLELGDSALYLCASSLAGGQAQYFGPGTRLTVL.

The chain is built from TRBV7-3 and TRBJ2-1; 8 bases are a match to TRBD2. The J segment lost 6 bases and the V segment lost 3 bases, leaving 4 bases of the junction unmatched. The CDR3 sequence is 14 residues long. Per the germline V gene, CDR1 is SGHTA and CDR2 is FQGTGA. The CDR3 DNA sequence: TGTGCCAGCAGCTTGGGGACTAGGAGCAATGAGCAGTTCTTC. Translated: CASSLGTRSNEQFF.

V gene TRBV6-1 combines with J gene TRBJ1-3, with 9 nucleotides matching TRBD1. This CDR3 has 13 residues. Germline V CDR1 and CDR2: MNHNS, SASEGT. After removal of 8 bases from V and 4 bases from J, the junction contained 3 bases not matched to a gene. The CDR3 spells CASQGQGGNTIYF. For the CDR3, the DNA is TGTGCCAGCCAAGGACAGGGGGGAAACACCATATATTTT.

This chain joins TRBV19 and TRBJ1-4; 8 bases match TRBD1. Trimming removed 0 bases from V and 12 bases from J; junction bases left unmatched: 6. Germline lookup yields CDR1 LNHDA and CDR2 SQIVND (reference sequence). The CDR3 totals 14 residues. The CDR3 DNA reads TGTGCCAGTAGTATAGAACGGGGGACAGGTGAACTGTTTTTT. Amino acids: CASSIERGTGELFF.

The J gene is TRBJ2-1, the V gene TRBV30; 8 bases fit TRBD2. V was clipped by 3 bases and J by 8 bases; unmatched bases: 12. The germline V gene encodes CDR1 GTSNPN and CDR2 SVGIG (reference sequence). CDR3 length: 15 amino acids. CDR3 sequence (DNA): TGTGCCTGGAGCAACGCGGGACTAGTAATCTATGAGCAGTTCTTC. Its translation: CAWSNAGLVIYEQFF.

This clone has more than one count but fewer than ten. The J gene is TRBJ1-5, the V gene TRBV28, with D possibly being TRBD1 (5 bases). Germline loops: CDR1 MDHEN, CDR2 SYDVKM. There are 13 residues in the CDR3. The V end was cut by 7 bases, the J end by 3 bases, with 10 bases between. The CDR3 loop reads CASKRQLNQPQHF. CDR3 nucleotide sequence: TGTGCCAGCAAGAGACAGCTCAATCAGCCCCAGCATTTT.

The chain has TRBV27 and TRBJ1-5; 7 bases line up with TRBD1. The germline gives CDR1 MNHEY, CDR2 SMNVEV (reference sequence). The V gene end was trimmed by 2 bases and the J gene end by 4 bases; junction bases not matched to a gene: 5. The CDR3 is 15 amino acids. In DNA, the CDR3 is TGTGCCAGCAGTTTAAGTGGACAGGAAAATCAGCCCCAGCATTTT. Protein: CASSLSGQENQPQHF.

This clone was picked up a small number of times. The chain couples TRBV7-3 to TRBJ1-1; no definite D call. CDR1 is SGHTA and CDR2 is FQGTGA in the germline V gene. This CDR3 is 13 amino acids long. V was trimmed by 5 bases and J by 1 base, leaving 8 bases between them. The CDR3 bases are TGTGCCAGCAGCACCCGACAGAACACTGAAGCTTTCTTT. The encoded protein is CASSTRQNTEAFF.

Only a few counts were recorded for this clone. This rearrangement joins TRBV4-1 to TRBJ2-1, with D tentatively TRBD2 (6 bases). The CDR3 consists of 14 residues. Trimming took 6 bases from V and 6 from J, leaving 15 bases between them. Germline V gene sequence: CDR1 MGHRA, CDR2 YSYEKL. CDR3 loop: CASSGLAQGNEQFF. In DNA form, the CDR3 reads TGCGCCAGCAGTGGGCTAGCGCAAGGCAATGAGCAGTTCTTC.

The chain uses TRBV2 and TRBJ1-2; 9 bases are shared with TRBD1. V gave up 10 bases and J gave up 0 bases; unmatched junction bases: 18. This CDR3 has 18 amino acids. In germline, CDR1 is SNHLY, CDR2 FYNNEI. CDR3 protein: CANPRGQGRILSNYGYTF. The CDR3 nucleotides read TGTGCCAACCCTAGAGGACAGGGGCGAATTCTCTCTAACTATGGCTACACCTTC.

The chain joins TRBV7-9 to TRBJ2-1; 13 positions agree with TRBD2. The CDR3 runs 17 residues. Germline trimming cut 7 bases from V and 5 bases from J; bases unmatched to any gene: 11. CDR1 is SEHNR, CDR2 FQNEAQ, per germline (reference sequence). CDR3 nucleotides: TGTGCCAGCATTCCTCGGACTAGCGGGAGTCCCCACAATGAGCAGTTCTTC. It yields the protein CASIPRTSGSPHNEQFF.

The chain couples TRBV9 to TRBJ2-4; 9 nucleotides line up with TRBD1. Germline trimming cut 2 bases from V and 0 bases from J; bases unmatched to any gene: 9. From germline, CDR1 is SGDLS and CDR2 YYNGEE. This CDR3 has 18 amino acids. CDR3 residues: CASSVSGQGLLAKNIQYF. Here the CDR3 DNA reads TGTGCCAGCAGCGTCTCGGGACAGGGCCTTCTAGCCAAAAACATTCAGTACTTC.

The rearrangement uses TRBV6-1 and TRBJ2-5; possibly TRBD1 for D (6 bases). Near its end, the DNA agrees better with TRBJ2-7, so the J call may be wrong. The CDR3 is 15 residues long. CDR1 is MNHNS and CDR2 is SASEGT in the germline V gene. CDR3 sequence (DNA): TGTGCCAGCAGCGCCCAGGGGCAAGCAACCTACGAGCAGTACTTC. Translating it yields CASSAQGQATYEQYF.

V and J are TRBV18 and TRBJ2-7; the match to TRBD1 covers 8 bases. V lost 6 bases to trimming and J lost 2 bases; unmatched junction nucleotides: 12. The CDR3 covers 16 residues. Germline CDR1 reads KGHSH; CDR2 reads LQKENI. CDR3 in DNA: TGTGCCAGCTCGCCCCGAATTGGGACAGGAACCTACGAGCAGTACTTC. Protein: CASSPRIGTGTYEQYF. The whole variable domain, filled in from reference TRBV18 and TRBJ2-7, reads NAGVMQNPRHLVRRRGQEARLRCSPMKGHSHVYWYRQLPEEGLKFMVYLQKENIIDESGMPKERFSAEFPKEGPSILRIQQVVRGDSAAYFCASSPRIGTGTYEQYFGPGTRLTVT.

The CDR3 coding sequence is TGTGCCAGCAGGGTCGGACGGGATAGCAATCAGCCCCAGCATTTT. Translated, it gives CASRVGRDSNQPQHF. The gene calls are TRBV27 and TRBJ1-5; D remains ambiguous. The CDR3 length is 15 residues. The V and J ends lost 6 bases and 0 bases respectively, with 12 bases between them. Germline V gene lookup returns CDR1 MNHEY and CDR2 SMNVEV (reference sequence).

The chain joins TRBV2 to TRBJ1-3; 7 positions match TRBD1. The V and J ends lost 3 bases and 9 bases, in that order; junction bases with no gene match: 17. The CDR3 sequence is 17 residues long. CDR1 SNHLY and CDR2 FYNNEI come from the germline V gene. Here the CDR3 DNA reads TGTGCCAGCAGTGAGTGGGCAGGGGGTTCTTTAACCAGCACCATATATTTT. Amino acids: CASSEWAGGSLTSTIYF.

CDR3 in amino acids: CSVLEDSQNTEAFF. In DNA, the CDR3 is TGCAGCGTTTTGGAAGACAGCCAGAACACTGAAGCTTTCTTT. This chain links TRBV29-1 with TRBJ1-1; D might be TRBD1 (5 bases). Germline CDR1 reads SQVTM; CDR2 reads ANQGSEA. Between the trimmed V and J ends, which lost 5 bases and 1 base, there was a span of 14 bases. The CDR3 sequence is 14 residues long.

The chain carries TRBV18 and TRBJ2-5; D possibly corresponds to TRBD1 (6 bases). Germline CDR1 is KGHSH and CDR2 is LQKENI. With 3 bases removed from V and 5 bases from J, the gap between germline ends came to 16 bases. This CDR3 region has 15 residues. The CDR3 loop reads CASSPRTGSRETQYF. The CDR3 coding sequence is TGTGCCAGCTCACCGCGAACAGGGTCCAGGGAGACCCAGTACTTC.

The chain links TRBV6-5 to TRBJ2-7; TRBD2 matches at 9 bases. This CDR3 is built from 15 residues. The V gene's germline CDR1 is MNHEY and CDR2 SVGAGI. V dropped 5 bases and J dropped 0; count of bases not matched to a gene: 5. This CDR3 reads CASSMTSGYSYEQYF. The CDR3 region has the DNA TGTGCCAGCAGTATGACTAGCGGTTACTCCTACGAGCAGTACTTC.

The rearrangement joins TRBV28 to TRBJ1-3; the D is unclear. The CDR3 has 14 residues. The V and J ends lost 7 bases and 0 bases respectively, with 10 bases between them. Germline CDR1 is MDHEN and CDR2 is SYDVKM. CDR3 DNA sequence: TGTGCCAGCATTGCGTGGAGCTCTGGAAACACCATATATTTT. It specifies CASIAWSSGNTIYF.

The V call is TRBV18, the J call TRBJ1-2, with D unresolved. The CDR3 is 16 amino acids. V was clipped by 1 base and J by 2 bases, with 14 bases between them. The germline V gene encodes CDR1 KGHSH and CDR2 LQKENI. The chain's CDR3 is CASSPRLEGVNYGYTF. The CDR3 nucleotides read TGTGCCAGCTCACCACGTTTAGAGGGTGTGAACTATGGCTACACCTTC.

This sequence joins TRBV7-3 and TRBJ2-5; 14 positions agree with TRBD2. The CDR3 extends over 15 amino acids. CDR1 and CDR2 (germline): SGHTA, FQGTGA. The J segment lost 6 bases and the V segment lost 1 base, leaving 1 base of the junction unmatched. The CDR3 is CASSLRTSGGKTQYF. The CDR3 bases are TGTGCCAGCAGCTTAAGGACTAGCGGGGGGAAGACCCAGTACTTC.

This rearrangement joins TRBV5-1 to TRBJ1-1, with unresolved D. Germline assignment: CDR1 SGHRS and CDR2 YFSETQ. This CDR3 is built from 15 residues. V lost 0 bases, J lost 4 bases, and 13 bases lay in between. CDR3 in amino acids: CASSLAPVSGTEAFF. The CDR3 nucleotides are TGCGCCAGCAGCTTGGCCCCAGTATCGGGCACTGAAGCTTTCTTT.

The CDR3 loop is CASRREQTNQPQHF. DNA for the CDR3: TGTGCCAGTAGACGGGAACAAACCAATCAGCCCCAGCATTTT. The rearrangement uses TRBV2 and TRBJ1-5, with D unresolved. Germline V gives CDR1 SNHLY, CDR2 FYNNEI. The V end was cut by 9 bases, the J end by 3 bases, with 15 bases between. The CDR3 runs to 14 residues.

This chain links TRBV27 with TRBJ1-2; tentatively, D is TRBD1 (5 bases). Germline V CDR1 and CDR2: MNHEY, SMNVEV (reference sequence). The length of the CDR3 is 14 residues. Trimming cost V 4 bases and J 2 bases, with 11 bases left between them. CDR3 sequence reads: CASSSLDRNYGYTF. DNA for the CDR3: TGTGCCAGCAGTTCCCTCGACAGAAACTATGGCTACACCTTC.

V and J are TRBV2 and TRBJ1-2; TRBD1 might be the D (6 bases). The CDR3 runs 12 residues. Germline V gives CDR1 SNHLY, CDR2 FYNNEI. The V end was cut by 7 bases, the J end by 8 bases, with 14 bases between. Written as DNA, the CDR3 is TGTGCCAGCAATAGGCAGGGGATCGGCTACACCTTC. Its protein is CASNRQGIGYTF.

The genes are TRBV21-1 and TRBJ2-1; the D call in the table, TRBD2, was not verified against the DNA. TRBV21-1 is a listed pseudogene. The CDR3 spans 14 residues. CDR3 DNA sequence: TGTGCCACCCAGGGCAGGGAAGGAGGGAATGAGCAGTTCTTC. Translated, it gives CATQGREGGNEQFF.